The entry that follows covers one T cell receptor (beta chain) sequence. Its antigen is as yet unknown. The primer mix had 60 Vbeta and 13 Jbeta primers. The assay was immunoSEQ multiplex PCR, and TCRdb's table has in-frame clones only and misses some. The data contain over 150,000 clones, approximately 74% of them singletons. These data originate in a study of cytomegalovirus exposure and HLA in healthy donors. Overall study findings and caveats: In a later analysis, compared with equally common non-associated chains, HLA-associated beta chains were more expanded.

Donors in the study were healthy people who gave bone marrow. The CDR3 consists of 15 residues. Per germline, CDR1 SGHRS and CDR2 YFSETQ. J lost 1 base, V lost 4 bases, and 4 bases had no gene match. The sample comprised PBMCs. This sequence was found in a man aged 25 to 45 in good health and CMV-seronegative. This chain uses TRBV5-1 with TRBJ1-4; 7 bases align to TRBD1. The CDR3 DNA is TGCGCCAGCAGCCTGACAGGGAAAACTAATGAAAAACTGTTTTTT. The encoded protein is CASSLTGKTNEKLFF.